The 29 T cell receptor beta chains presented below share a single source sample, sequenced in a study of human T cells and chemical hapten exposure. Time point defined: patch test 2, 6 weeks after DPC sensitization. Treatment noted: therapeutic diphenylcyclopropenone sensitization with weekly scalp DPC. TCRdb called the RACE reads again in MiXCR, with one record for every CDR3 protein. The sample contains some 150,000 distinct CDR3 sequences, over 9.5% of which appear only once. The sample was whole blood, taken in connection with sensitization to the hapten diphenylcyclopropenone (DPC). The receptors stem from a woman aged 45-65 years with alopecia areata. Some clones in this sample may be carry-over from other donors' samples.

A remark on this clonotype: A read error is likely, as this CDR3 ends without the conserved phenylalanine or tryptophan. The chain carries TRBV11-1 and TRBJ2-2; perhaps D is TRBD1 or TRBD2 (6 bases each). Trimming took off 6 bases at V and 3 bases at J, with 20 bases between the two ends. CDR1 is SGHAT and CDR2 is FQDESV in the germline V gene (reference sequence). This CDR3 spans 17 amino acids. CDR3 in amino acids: CASSPERAGVHTGELFL. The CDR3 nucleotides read TGTGCCAGCAGTCCAGAGCGGGCAGGGGTCCACACCGGGGAGCTGTTTCTT.

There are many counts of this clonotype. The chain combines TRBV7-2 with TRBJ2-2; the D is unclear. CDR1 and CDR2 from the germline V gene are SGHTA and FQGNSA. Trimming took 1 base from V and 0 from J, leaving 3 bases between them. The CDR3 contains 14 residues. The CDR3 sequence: CASSLGSNTGELFF. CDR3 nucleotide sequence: TGTGCCAGCAGCTTAGGTTCGAACACCGGGGAGCTGTTTTTT.

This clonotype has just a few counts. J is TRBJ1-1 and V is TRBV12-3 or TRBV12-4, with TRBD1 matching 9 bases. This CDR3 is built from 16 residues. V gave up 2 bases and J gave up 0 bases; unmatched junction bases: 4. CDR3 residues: CASSLITGGLNTEAFF. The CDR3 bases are TGTGCCAGCAGTTTAATTACAGGGGGCTTGAACACTGAAGCTTTCTTT.

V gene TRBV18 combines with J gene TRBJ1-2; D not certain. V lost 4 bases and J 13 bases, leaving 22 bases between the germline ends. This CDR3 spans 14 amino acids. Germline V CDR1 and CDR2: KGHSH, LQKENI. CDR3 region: CASSLVIDGNAFTF. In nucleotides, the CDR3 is TGTGCCAGCTCACTAGTGATAGACGGAAATGCCTTCACCTTC.

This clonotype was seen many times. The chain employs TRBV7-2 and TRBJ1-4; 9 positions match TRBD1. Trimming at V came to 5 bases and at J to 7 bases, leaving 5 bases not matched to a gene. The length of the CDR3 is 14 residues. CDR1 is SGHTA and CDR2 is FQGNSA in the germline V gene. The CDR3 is CASSRDRAAEKLFF. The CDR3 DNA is TGTGCCAGCAGCCGGGACAGGGCCGCTGAAAAACTGTTTTTT.

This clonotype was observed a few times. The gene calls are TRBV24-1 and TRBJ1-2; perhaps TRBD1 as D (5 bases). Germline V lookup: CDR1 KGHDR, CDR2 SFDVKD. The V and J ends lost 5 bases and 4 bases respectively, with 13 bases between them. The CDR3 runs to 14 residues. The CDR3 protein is CATSGDRDGYGYTF. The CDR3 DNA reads TGTGCCACCAGTGGCGACCGGGACGGCTATGGCTACACCTTC.

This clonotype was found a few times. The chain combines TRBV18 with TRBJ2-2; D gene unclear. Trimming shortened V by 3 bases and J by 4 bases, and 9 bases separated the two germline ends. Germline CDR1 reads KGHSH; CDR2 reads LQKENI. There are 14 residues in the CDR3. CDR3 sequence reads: CASSPPVRTGELFF. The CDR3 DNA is TGTGCCAGCTCACCCCCCGTTCGCACCGGGGAGCTGTTTTTT.

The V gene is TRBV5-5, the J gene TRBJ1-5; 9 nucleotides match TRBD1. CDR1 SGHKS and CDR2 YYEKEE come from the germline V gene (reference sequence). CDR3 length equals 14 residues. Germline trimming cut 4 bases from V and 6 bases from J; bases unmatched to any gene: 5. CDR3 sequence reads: CASSRDRVAQPQHF. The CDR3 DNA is TGTGCCAGCAGCCGGGACAGGGTGGCTCAGCCCCAGCATTTT.

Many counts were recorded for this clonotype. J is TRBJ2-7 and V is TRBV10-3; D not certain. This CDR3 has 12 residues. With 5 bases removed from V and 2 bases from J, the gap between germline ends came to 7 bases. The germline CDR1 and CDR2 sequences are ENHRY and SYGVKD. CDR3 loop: CAISSSTYEQYF. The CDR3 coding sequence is TGTGCCATCAGTTCTTCCACCTACGAGCAGTACTTC.

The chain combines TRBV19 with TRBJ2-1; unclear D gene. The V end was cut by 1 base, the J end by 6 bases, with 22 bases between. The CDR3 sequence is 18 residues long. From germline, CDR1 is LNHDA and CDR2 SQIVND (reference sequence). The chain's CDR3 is CASSIVPSWVATSNEQFF. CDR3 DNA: TGTGCCAGTAGTATAGTCCCCTCCTGGGTGGCGACAAGCAATGAGCAGTTCTTC. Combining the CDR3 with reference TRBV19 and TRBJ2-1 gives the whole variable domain DGGITQSPKYLFRKEGQNVTLSCEQNLNHDAMYWYRQDPGQGLRLIYYSQIVNDFQKGDIAEGYSVSREKKESFPLTVTSAQKNPTAFYLCASSIVPSWVATSNEQFFGPGTRLTVL.

CDR3 loop: CASKGTSGNTGELFF. The CDR3 coding sequence is TGTGCCAGCAAGGGGACTAGCGGAAACACCGGGGAGCTGTTTTTT. This sequence joins TRBV2 and TRBJ2-2, with 11 nucleotides matching TRBD2. Trimming cost V 7 bases and J 2 bases; bases outside gene matches: 3. The CDR3 consists of 15 residues. Germline lookup yields CDR1 SNHLY and CDR2 FYNNEI. The whole variable domain, filled in from reference TRBV2 and TRBJ2-2, reads EPEVTQTPSHQVTQMGQEVILRCVPISNHLYFYWYRQILGQKVEFLVSFYNNEISEKSEIFDDQFSVERPDGSNFTLKIRSTKLEDSAMYFCASKGTSGNTGELFFGEGSRLTVL.

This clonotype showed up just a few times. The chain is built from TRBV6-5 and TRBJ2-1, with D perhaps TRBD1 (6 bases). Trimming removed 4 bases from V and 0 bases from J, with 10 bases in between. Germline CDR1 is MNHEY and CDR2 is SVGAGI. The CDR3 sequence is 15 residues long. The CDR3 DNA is TGTGCCAGCAGTTTGACAGGTAACTCCTACAATGAGCAGTTCTTC. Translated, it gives CASSLTGNSYNEQFF.

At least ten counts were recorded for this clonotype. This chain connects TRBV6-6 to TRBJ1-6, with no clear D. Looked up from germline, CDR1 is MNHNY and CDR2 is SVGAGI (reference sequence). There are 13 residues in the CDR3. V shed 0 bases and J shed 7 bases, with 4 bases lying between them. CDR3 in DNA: TGTGCCAGCAGTTACTCGCCGAATTCACCCCTCCACTTT. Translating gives CASSYSPNSPLHF.

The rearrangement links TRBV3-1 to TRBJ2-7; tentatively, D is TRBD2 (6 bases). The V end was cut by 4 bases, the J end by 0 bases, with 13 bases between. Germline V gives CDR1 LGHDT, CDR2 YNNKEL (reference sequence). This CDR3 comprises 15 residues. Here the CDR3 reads CASSPGRTTSYEQYF. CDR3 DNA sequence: TGTGCCAGCAGCCCGGGACGGACTACCTCCTACGAGCAGTACTTC.

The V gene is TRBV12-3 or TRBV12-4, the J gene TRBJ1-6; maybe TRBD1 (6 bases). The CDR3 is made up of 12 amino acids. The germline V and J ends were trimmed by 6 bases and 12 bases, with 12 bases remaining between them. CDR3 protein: CASRTGGGPLHF. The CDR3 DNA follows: TGTGCCAGCAGGACCGGAGGGGGACCCCTCCACTTT.

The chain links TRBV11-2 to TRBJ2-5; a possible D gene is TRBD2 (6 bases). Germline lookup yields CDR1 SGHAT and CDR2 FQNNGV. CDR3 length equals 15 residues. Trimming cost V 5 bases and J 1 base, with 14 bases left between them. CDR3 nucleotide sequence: TGTGCCAGCAGCCCCGTCGCGGGGCTCCAAGAGACCCAGTACTTC. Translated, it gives CASSPVAGLQETQYF.

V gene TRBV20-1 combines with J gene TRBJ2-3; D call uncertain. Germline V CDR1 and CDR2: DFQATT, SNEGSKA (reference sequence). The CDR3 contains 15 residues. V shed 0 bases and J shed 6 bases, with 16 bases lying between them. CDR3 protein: CSARDSESSLDTQYF. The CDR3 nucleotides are TGCAGTGCTAGAGATTCGGAGTCCTCCCTGGATACGCAGTATTTT.

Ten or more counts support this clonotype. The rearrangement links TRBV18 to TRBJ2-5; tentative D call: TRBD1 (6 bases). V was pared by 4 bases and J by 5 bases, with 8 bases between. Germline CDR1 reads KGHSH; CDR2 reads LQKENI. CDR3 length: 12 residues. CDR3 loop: CASSRDRETQYF. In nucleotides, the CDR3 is TGTGCCAGCTCACGAGACAGGGAGACCCAGTACTTC. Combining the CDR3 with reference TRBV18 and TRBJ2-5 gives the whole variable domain NAGVMQNPRHLVRRRGQEARLRCSPMKGHSHVYWYRQLPEEGLKFMVYLQKENIIDESGMPKERFSAEFPKEGPSILRIQQVVRGDSAAYFCASSRDRETQYFGPGTRLLVL.

The CDR3 bases are TGCAGTGCTAGGGGACAGGGTGGCAATCAGCCCCAGCATTTT. Translation gives CSARGQGGNQPQHF. The J gene is TRBJ1-5, the V gene TRBV20-1; 9 bases line up with TRBD1. J was trimmed by 2 bases and V by 3 bases; bases with no gene match: 2. Germline values: CDR1 DFQATT, CDR2 SNEGSKA (reference sequence). The CDR3 is made up of 14 amino acids.

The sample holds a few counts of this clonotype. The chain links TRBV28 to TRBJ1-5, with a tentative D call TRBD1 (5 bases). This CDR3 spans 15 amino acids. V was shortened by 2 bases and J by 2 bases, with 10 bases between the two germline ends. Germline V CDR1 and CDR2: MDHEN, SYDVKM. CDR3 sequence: CASSLKGNGNQPQHF. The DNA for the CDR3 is TGTGCCAGCAGTTTAAAGGGGAACGGCAATCAGCCCCAGCATTTT.

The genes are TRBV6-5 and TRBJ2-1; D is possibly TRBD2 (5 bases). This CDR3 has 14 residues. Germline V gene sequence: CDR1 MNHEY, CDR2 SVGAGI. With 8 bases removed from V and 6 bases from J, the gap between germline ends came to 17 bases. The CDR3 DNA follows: TGTGCCAGCGGTAGGAGAGGGCCGATCAATGAGCAGTTCTTC. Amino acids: CASGRRGPINEQFF.

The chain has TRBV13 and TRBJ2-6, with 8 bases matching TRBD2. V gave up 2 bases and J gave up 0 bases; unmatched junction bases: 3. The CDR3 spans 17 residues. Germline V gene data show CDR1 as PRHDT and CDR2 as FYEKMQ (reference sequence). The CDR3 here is CASSLSLADSGANVLTF. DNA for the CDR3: TGTGCCAGCAGCTTATCACTAGCGGACTCTGGGGCCAACGTCCTGACTTTC.

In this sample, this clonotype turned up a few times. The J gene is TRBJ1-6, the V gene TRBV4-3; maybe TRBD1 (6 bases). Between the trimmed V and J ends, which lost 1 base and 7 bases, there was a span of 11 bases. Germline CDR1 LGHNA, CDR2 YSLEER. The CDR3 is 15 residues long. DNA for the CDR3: TGCGCCAGCAGCCAAGGGGACACGAGAAATTCACCCCTCCACTTT. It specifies CASSQGDTRNSPLHF.

The CDR3 is CASSPYLGPGQHF. The CDR3 bases are TGTGCCAGCAGCCCTTATCTTGGCCCTGGCCAGCATTTT. The chain has TRBV4-2 and TRBJ1-5; D uncertain. The CDR3 extends over 13 amino acids. Germline CDR1 reads LGHNA; CDR2 reads YNFKEQ. Trimming removed 4 bases from V and 12 bases from J, with 16 bases in between.

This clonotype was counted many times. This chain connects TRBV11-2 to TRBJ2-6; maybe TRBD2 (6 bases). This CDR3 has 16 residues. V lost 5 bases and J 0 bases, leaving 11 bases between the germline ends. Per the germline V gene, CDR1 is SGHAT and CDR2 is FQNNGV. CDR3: CASSRGMSSGANVLTF. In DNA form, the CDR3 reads TGTGCCAGCAGCCGCGGGATGAGCTCTGGGGCCAACGTCCTGACTTTC.

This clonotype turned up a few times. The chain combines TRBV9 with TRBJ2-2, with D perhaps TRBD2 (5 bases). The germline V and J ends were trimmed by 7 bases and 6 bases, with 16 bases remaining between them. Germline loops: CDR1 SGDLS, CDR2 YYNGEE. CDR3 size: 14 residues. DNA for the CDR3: TGTGCCAGCGGCGGGCCCAGGCGGGCCGGGGAGCTGTTTTTT. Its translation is CASGGPRRAGELFF.

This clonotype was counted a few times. CDR3 amino acids: CASSQGMDNSPLHF. The CDR3 DNA reads TGTGCCAGCTCACAGGGGATGGATAATTCACCCCTCCACTTT. The chain carries TRBV18 and TRBJ1-6, with D tentatively TRBD1 (5 bases). V lost 4 bases to trimming and J lost 5 bases, with 9 bases between them. From germline, CDR1 is KGHSH and CDR2 LQKENI. This CDR3 contains 14 residues. Full variable domain (rest looked up from reference TRBV18 and TRBJ1-6): NAGVMQNPRHLVRRRGQEARLRCSPMKGHSHVYWYRQLPEEGLKFMVYLQKENIIDESGMPKERFSAEFPKEGPSILRIQQVVRGDSAAYFCASSQGMDNSPLHFGNGTRLTVT.

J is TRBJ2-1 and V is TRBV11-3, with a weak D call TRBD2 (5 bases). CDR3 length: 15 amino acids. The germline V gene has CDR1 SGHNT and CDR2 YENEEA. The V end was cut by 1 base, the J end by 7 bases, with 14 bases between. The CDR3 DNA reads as TGTGCCAGCAGCTTAGGAGGGCAGGCCCTGAATGAGCAGTTCTTC. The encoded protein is CASSLGGQALNEQFF.

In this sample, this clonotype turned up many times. The CDR3 sequence is CASRERGRGYGYTF. The CDR3, as DNA: TGTGCCAGCAGGGAGAGGGGGCGCGGCTATGGCTACACCTTC. V and J are TRBV27 and TRBJ1-2, with 7 bases fitting TRBD1. V shed 6 bases and J 4 bases; nucleotides not matched to a gene: 8. CDR1 is MNHEY and CDR2 is SMNVEV in the germline V gene (reference sequence). This CDR3 region has 14 residues.